This T cell receptor beta chain came from a study of control samples from healthy donors and cancer patients. Profiled with immunoSEQ multiplex PCR; TCRdb holds only in-frame clones, not every one. The table lists 200,000 or so clones, roughly nine tenths of them singletons. The sample comprised blood. This receptor was identified in a man aged 25 to 40 in good health.

The CDR3 loop is CASSEARIDRRWDSPLHF. DNA of the CDR3: TGTGCCAGCAGTGAAGCGCGTATAGATCGAAGGTGGGATTCACCCCTCCACTTT. This chain links TRBV6-1 with TRBJ1-6; the D is unclear. Trimming took 0 bases from V and 8 from J, leaving 20 bases between them. Germline CDR1 reads MNHNS; CDR2 reads SASEGT. The CDR3 consists of 18 residues.